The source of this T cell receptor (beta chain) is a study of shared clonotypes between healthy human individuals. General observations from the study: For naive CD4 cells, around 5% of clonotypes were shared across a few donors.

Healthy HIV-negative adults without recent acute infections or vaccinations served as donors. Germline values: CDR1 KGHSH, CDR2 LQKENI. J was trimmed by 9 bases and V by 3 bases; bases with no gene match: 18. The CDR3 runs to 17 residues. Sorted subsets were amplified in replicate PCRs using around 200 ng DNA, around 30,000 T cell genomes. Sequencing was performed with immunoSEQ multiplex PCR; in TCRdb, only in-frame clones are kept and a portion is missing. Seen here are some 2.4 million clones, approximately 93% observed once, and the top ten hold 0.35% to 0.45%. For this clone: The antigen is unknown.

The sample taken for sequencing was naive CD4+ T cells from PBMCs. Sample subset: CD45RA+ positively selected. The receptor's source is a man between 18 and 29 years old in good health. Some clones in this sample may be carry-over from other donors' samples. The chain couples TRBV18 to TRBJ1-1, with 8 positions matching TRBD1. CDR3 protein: CASSPTGVMGVVWKAFF. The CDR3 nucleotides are TGTGCCAGCTCACCGACAGGGGTTATGGGGGTTGTTTGGAAAGCTTTCTTT.